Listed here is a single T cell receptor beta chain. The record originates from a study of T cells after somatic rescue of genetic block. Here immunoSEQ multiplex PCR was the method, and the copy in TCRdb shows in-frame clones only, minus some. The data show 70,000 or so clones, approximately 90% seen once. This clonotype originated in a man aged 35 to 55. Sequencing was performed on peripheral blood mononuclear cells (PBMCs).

In nucleotides, the CDR3 is TGTGCCAGCACCGAAGGGGATCAGCCCCAGCATTTT. Protein sequence: CASTEGDQPQHF. The V call is TRBV28, the J call TRBJ1-5; tentatively, D is TRBD1 (5 bases). The V end lost 7 bases, the J end lost 5 bases, and 9 bases lay between the germline ends. CDR1 MDHEN and CDR2 SYDVKM come from the germline V gene. The CDR3 is 12 amino acids.